This T cell receptor beta chain was retrieved from a study of blood T cells in healthy people across ages. Study-wide results and limits: Diversity was higher, and naive CD4+ cells more numerous, in long-lived donors than in aged donors.

The V gene lost 0 bases and the J gene lost 5 bases, with 17 bases spanning the gap. Germline V gives CDR1 MNHEY, CDR2 SVGEGT. CDR3 length: 16 amino acids. This clonotype was seen only a few times. As yet, its antigen is unknown. Through a sample-barcoded 5' primer and a J-beta primer mix, a second PCR was run for roughly 7 to 12 cycles. TCRdb redid the calling of the 5' RACE reads with MiXCR, one entry per CDR3 protein. Seen here are 600,000 to 850,000 distinct CDR3 sequences, around 25% observed once, and the top ten hold more than 8%. These data are also associated with another study on T cells of mothers and their children. As reported in that work: Reverse transcription into cDNA received all extracted RNA, at around 1.4 ug per 15 ul.

The sample taken for sequencing was blood. The chain employs TRBV6-2 or TRBV6-3 and TRBJ2-7, with a weak D call TRBD1 (5 bases). The TCR sequence derives from a boy aged 5-17 years in good health. CDR3 protein: CASSYSEWQGTHEQYF. DNA for the CDR3: TGTGCCAGCAGTTACTCGGAATGGCAGGGCACCCACGAGCAGTACTTC.